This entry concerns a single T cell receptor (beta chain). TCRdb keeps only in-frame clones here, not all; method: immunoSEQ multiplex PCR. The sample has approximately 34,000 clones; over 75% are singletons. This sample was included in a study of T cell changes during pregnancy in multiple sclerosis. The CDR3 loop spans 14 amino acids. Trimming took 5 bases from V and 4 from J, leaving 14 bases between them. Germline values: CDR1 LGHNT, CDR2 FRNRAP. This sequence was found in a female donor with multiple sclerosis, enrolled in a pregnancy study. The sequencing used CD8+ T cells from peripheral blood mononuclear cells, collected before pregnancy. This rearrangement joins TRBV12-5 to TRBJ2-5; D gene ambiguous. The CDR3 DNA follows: TGTGCTAGTGGTCTCCGGAGAGACTTAGAGACCCAGTACTTC. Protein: CASGLRRDLETQYF.